The 28 T cell receptor beta chains presented below share a single source sample, sequenced in a study of cytomegalovirus exposure and HLA in healthy donors. 13 Jbeta primers and 60 Vbeta primers were used for the PCR. Generated by immunoSEQ multiplex PCR, the TCRdb table keeps only in-frame clones and is missing some. The data hold 130,000 to 150,000 clones, with over 70% observed a single time. Sequencing was carried out using PBMCs. These receptors were obtained from a male donor in good health and CMV-seronegative.

The chain joins TRBV4-1 to TRBJ2-3, with a possible D match to TRBD2 (6 bases). CDR1 is MGHRA, CDR2 YSYEKL, per germline. The CDR3 sequence is 16 residues long. V lost 1 base and J lost 1, with 12 bases in between. This CDR3 reads CASSQGSGEGTDTQYF. CDR3 in DNA: TGCGCCAGCAGCCAAGGTTCGGGGGAGGGCACAGATACGCAGTATTTT.

The chain carries TRBV11-2 and TRBJ2-5, with TRBD2 identical over 8 bases. V shed 1 base and J 5 bases; nucleotides not matched to a gene: 6. This CDR3 comprises 15 residues. Germline CDR1 SGHAT, CDR2 FQNNGV. The CDR3 reads CASSLGSGVPETQYF. The CDR3 nucleotides are TGTGCCAGCAGCTTAGGTAGCGGGGTACCGGAGACCCAGTACTTC.

The V call is TRBV4-3, the J call TRBJ1-2, with D perhaps matching TRBD1 (6 bases). This CDR3 has 19 amino acids. Between the trimmed V and J ends, which lost 1 base and 6 bases, there was a span of 27 bases. From germline, CDR1 is LGHNA and CDR2 YSLEER. The chain's CDR3 is CASSQVFGVREQGLDGYTF. DNA for the CDR3: TGCGCCAGCAGCCAAGTGTTTGGGGTTAGGGAACAGGGCCTTGATGGCTACACCTTC.

CDR3 nucleotide sequence: TGCGCCAGCAGCTCTCGGGTAGCGGGGTTACAAGAGACCCAGTACTTC. Translation gives CASSSRVAGLQETQYF. This chain joins TRBV5-1 and TRBJ2-5, with 8 bases identical to TRBD2. The CDR3 loop spans 16 amino acids. The germline CDR1 and CDR2 sequences are SGHRS and YFSETQ. The junction had 9 bases not matched to a gene; V was cut back by 3 bases and J by 2 bases.

The chain is built from TRBV7-3 and TRBJ1-2; D is undetermined. The CDR3 spans 15 residues. Trimming removed 5 bases from V and 2 bases from J, with 15 bases in between. Germline V gives CDR1 SGHTA, CDR2 FQGTGA. This CDR3 reads CASSPEGSSNYGYTF. CDR3 DNA: TGTGCCAGCAGCCCTGAGGGCAGTTCCAACTATGGCTACACCTTC.

This clone was seen a single time. This chain connects TRBV11-2 to TRBJ2-7; 9 bases align to TRBD1. CDR3 length: 16 residues. Looked up from germline, CDR1 is SGHAT and CDR2 is FQNNGV. J was trimmed by 5 bases and V by 5 bases; bases with no gene match: 13. The CDR3 spells CASSNEYRTGDHEQYF. DNA of the CDR3: TGTGCCAGCAGCAACGAATATAGGACAGGGGACCACGAGCAGTACTTC. Complete variable domain (other parts from reference TRBV11-2 and TRBJ2-7): EAGVAQSPRYKIIEKRQSVAFWCNPISGHATLYWYQQILGQGPKLLIQFQNNGVVDDSQLPKDRFSAERLKGVDSTLKIQPAKLEDSAVYLCASSNEYRTGDHEQYFGPGTRLTVT.

The chain combines TRBV30 with TRBJ1-5, with D possibly being TRBD1 (5 bases). Germline V gene sequence: CDR1 GTSNPN, CDR2 SVGIG (reference sequence). The CDR3 is 15 residues long. The V and J ends lost 0 bases and 6 bases respectively, with 15 bases between them. The CDR3: CAWSVLGQGGQPQHF. Here the CDR3 DNA reads TGTGCCTGGAGTGTACTTGGTCAGGGTGGTCAGCCCCAGCATTTT. Using reference TRBV30 and TRBJ1-5 for the parts outside the CDR3, the full variable domain is SQTIHQWPATLVQPVGSPLSLECTVEGTSNPNLYWYRQAAGRGLQLLFYSVGIGQISSEVPQNLSASRPQDRQFILSSKKLLLSDSGFYLCAWSVLGQGGQPQHFGDGTRLSIL.

The chain is built from TRBV30 and TRBJ1-3, with D tentatively TRBD1 (5 bases). This CDR3 region has 14 residues. Per germline, CDR1 GTSNPN and CDR2 SVGIG (reference sequence). Trimming shortened V by 2 bases and J by 0 bases, and 8 bases separated the two germline ends. The CDR3 coding sequence is TGTGCCTGGAGTCCCGGGGGCTCTGGAAACACCATATATTTT. This translates into CAWSPGGSGNTIYF.

This clone occurred a few times. The rearrangement uses TRBV7-9 and TRBJ2-2; TRBD1 agrees at 8 bases. The J segment lost 2 bases and the V segment lost 3 bases, leaving 8 bases of the junction unmatched. The CDR3 runs to 17 residues. Looked up from germline, CDR1 is SEHNR and CDR2 is FQNEAQ (reference sequence). In DNA form, the CDR3 reads TGTGCCAGCAGCTTGCCACTCGACAGGGGAAACACCGGGGAGCTGTTTTTT. It translates to CASSLPLDRGNTGELFF.

This clone showed up just a few times. The chain is built from TRBV10-3 and TRBJ1-6; 9 nucleotides agree with TRBD1. The CDR3 sequence is 13 residues long. Trimming cost V 4 bases and J 8 bases; bases outside gene matches: 0. The germline V gene has CDR1 ENHRY and CDR2 SYGVKD. This chain's CDR3 is CAISGQGDSPLHF. The CDR3 nucleotides read TGTGCCATCAGTGGACAGGGGGATTCACCCCTCCACTTT.

The rearrangement joins TRBV6-5 to TRBJ2-3; D unclear. The V gene's germline CDR1 is MNHEY and CDR2 SVGAGI. The CDR3 totals 14 residues. V lost 0 bases and J lost 4, with 8 bases in between. The CDR3 reads CASSYSSTADTQYF. CDR3 sequence (DNA): TGTGCCAGCAGTTACTCGAGCACCGCAGATACGCAGTATTTT.

The V and J genes are TRBV7-3 and TRBJ2-2; 7 bases align to TRBD2. V lost 5 bases and J lost 8; bases outside the gene matches: 8. The CDR3 loop spans 14 amino acids. Looked up from germline, CDR1 is SGHTA and CDR2 is FQGTGA. For the CDR3, the DNA is TGTGCCAGCAGCCAAGGGAGGGAATTGGGGGAGCTGTTTTTT. This translates into CASSQGRELGELFF.

The rearrangement uses TRBV28 and TRBJ1-3, with 8 bases lining up with TRBD1. The CDR3 covers 18 residues. V shed 3 bases, J shed 0 bases, and the junction held 10 bases outside the gene matches. Germline CDR1 MDHEN, CDR2 SYDVKM. The CDR3 sequence is CASSFPRTGTNSGNTIYF. The CDR3 DNA reads as TGTGCCAGCAGTTTCCCAAGGACAGGGACCAACTCTGGAAACACCATATATTTT.

This chain connects TRBV28 to TRBJ1-1, with D possibly being TRBD1 (6 bases). Trimming stripped 5 bases from V and 5 bases from J, with 21 bases between. The CDR3 length is 16 residues. Germline CDR1 is MDHEN and CDR2 is SYDVKM. CDR3: CASSPLGVEGGTEAFF. The CDR3 DNA is TGTGCCAGCAGTCCACTGGGAGTGGAGGGGGGGACTGAAGCTTTCTTT.

V and J are TRBV7-2 and TRBJ1-3; unclear D gene. From germline, CDR1 is SGHTA and CDR2 FQGNSA. The CDR3 is made up of 16 amino acids. The ends were cut back, 4 bases at V and 0 bases at J, with 13 bases in the middle. The CDR3 reads CASSSPTPASGNTIYF. CDR3 DNA sequence: TGTGCCAGCAGCTCCCCGACACCTGCCTCTGGAAACACCATATATTTT.

The chain links TRBV11-2 to TRBJ2-1; maybe TRBD1 (5 bases). V was clipped by 5 bases and J by 10 bases, with 9 bases between them. From germline, CDR1 is SGHAT and CDR2 FQNNGV. The CDR3 covers 11 residues. Here the CDR3 DNA reads TGTGCCAGCAGCCCGTACAGGGAGCAGTTCTTC. Translated, it gives CASSPYREQFF.

The rearrangement uses TRBV5-4 and TRBJ2-1; D gene unclear. The CDR3 spans 11 residues. Germline assignment: CDR1 SGHNT and CDR2 YYREEE (reference sequence). V lost 2 bases and J lost 9, with 6 bases in between. The chain's CDR3 is CASSFSREQFF. In nucleotides, the CDR3 is TGTGCCAGCAGCTTTTCTCGTGAGCAGTTCTTC.

The chain is built from TRBV7-3 and TRBJ1-1, with TRBD1 identical over 10 bases. Germline CDR1 is SGHTA and CDR2 is FQGTGA. V was clipped by 4 bases and J by 6 bases; unmatched bases: 5. This CDR3 is 14 amino acids long. CDR3 protein: CASSSTGGFAEAFF. The CDR3 nucleotides read TGTGCCAGCAGCTCGACAGGGGGCTTCGCTGAAGCTTTCTTT.

The gene calls are TRBV30 and TRBJ1-2; perhaps TRBD1 as D (5 bases). Germline CDR1 GTSNPN, CDR2 SVGIG (reference sequence). The CDR3 is made up of 14 amino acids. V was trimmed by 2 bases and J by 7 bases, leaving 17 bases between them. The CDR3 region has the DNA TGTGCCTGGAGTCCCCCCCCAGGGTACTCTGGCTACACCTTC. It encodes CAWSPPPGYSGYTF.

This clone was picked up a small number of times. This chain uses TRBV15 with TRBJ2-2; D possibly corresponds to TRBD1 (5 bases). The germline V and J ends were trimmed by 2 bases and 1 base, with 11 bases remaining between them. CDR1 LNHNV and CDR2 YYDKDF come from the germline V gene (reference sequence). The CDR3 consists of 16 residues. The CDR3, as DNA: TGTGCCACCAGCAGAATTACCCAGGGGAACACCGGGGAGCTGTTTTTT. Amino acids: CATSRITQGNTGELFF.

The gene calls are TRBV10-3 and TRBJ1-3; the D gene is possibly TRBD1 (6 bases). Germline V gives CDR1 ENHRY, CDR2 SYGVKD. The CDR3 spans 13 residues. Trimming shortened V by 3 bases and J by 13 bases, and 16 bases separated the two germline ends. In DNA, the CDR3 is TGTGCCATCAGTGAACTATCTGGGGGCAGGATATATTTT. It encodes CAISELSGGRIYF.

The chain is built from TRBV7-3 and TRBJ2-5; tentatively, D is TRBD2 (5 bases). Germline CDR1 reads SGHTA; CDR2 reads FQGTGA. This CDR3 spans 17 amino acids. The V end was cut by 2 bases, the J end by 0 bases, with 16 bases between. In DNA, the CDR3 is TGTGCCAGCAGCTTACTAGGACGGAGGAGCCACCAAGAGACCCAGTACTTC. Its translation: CASSLLGRRSHQETQYF. Combining the CDR3 with reference TRBV7-3 and TRBJ2-5 gives the whole variable domain GAGVSQTPSNKVTEKGKYVELRCDPISGHTALYWYRQSLGQGPEFLIYFQGTGAADDSGLPNDRFFAVRPEGSVSTLKIQRTERGDSAVYLCASSLLGRRSHQETQYFGPGTRLLVL.

V and J are TRBV19 and TRBJ1-1, with D uncertain. There are 17 residues in the CDR3. V was trimmed by 4 bases and J by 1 base, leaving 19 bases between them. Germline V gives CDR1 LNHDA, CDR2 SQIVND (reference sequence). CDR3 sequence: CASSTLTVFRKNTEAFF. The CDR3, as DNA: TGTGCCAGTAGTACCCTAACAGTTTTTCGAAAGAACACTGAAGCTTTCTTT.

This clone was seen more than once but under ten times. The rearrangement links TRBV5-5 to TRBJ1-3; D not resolved. The CDR3 runs 15 residues. V shed 3 bases and J shed 1 base, with 11 bases lying between them. Germline V gene sequence: CDR1 SGHKS, CDR2 YYEKEE (reference sequence). In nucleotides, the CDR3 is TGTGCCAGCAGCTCCAGAGGCCCGTCTGGAAACACCATATATTTT. It is translated as CASSSRGPSGNTIYF.

In the case of this clone: The junction does not match germline at one end; this may be a read error. The chain joins TRBV30 to TRBJ2-4, with a possible D match to TRBD2 (6 bases). Germline V gene data show CDR1 as GTSNPN and CDR2 as SVGIG (reference sequence). This CDR3 has 12 amino acids. This CDR3 is CAWSVPPGLHHF. The CDR3 DNA sequence: TGTGCCTGGAGTGTTCCCCCGGGACTCCACCACTTC.

The chain's CDR3 is CASRSGQGRSPYGYTF. Here the CDR3 DNA reads TGTGCCAGCAGATCGGGACAGGGGAGGAGTCCCTATGGCTACACCTTC. This sequence joins TRBV27 and TRBJ1-2; 10 nucleotides match TRBD1. Germline values: CDR1 MNHEY, CDR2 SMNVEV (reference sequence). After removal of 6 bases from V and 4 bases from J, the junction contained 11 bases not matched to a gene. The CDR3 has 16 amino acids.

The chain combines TRBV4-1 with TRBJ2-3; TRBD2 aligns across 7 bases. Trimming removed 7 bases from V and 2 bases from J; junction bases left unmatched: 9. The CDR3 is 15 residues long. CDR1 is MGHRA and CDR2 is YSYEKL in the germline V gene. The CDR3 here is CASTFLGGDTDTQYF. DNA for the CDR3: TGCGCCAGCACCTTCCTTGGGGGGGACACAGATACGCAGTATTTT.

This chain connects TRBV20-1 to TRBJ2-1; 8 nucleotides line up with TRBD1. The CDR3 spans 11 residues. Trimming removed 5 bases from V and 9 bases from J; junction bases left unmatched: 3. Germline V gene data show CDR1 as DFQATT and CDR2 as SNEGSKA (reference sequence). The CDR3 loop is CSADRGPEQFF. The CDR3 DNA is TGCAGTGCTGACAGGGGCCCTGAGCAGTTCTTC.